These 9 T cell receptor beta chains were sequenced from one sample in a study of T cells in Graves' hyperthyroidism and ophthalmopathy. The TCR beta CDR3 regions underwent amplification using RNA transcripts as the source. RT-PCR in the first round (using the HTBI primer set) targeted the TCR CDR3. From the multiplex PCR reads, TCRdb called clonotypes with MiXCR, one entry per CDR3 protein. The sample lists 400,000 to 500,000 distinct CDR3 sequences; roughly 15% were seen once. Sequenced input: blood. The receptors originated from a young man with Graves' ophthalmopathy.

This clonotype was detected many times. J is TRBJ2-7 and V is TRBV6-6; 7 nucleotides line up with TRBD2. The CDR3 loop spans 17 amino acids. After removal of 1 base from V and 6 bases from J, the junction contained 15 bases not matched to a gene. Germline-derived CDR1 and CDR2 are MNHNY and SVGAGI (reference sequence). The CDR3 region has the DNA TGTGCCAGCAGTTACTTGGGAGGGCCCCTCCGTCCTCGCGAGCAGTACTTC. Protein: CASSYLGGPLRPREQYF.

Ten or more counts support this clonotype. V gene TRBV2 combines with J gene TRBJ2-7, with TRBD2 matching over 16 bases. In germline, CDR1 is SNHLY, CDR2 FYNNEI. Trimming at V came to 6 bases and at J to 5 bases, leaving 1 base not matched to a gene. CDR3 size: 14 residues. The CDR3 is CASRGTSGRDEQYF. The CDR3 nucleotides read TGTGCCAGCAGGGGGACTAGCGGGAGGGACGAGCAGTACTTC.

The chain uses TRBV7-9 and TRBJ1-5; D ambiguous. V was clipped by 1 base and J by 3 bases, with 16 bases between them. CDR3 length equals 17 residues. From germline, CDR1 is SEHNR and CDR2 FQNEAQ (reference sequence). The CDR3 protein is CASSLGWFRAANQPQHF. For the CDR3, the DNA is TGTGCCAGCAGCTTAGGTTGGTTTAGGGCAGCCAATCAGCCCCAGCATTTT.

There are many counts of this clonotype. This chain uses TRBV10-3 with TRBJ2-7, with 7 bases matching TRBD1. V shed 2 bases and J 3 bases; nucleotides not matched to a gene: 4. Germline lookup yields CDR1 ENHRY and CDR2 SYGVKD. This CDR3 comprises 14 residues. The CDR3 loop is CAISEGAGGYEQYF. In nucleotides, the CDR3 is TGTGCCATCAGTGAGGGGGCAGGGGGCTACGAGCAGTACTTC.

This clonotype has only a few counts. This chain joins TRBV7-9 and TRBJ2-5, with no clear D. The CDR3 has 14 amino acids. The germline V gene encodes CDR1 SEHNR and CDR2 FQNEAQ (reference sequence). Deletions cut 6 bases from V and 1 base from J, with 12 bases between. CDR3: CASSPRVFQETQYF. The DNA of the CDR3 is TGTGCCAGCAGTCCTCGGGTCTTCCAAGAGACCCAGTACTTC.

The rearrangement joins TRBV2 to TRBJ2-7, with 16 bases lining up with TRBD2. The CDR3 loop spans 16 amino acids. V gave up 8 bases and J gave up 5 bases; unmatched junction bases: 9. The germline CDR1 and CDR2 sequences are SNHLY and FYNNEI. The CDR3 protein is CASVPGLAGGPNEQYF. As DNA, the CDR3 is TGTGCCAGCGTCCCGGGACTAGCGGGAGGGCCCAACGAGCAGTACTTC.

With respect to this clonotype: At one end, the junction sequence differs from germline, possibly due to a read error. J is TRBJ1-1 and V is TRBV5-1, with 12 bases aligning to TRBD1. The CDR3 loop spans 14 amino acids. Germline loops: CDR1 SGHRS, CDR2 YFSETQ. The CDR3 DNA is TGCGCCAGCAGCCCCGGGACAGGGGGCACTGAAGCTTCCTTT. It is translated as CASSPGTGGTEASF.

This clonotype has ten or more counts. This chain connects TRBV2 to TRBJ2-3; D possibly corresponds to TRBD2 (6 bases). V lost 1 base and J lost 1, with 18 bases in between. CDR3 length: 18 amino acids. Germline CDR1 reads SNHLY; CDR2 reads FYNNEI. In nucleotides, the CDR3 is TGTGCCAGCAGTGAAGGCCTGGGAAGTAGCGGACGCACAGATACGCAGTATTTT. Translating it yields CASSEGLGSSGRTDTQYF.

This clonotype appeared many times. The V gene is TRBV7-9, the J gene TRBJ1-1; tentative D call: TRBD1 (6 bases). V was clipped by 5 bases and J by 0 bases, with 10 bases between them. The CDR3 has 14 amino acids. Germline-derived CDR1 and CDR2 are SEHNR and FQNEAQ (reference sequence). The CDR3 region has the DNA TGTGCCAGCAGCCAGGGACAAATGAACACTGAAGCTTTCTTT. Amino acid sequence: CASSQGQMNTEAFF. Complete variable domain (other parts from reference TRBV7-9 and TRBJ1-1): DTGVSQNPRHKITKRGQNVTFRCDPISEHNRLYWYRQTLGQGPEFLTYFQNEAQLEKSRLLSDRFSAERPKGSFSTLEIQRTEQGDSAMYLCASSQGQMNTEAFFGQGTRLTVV.